This T cell receptor beta chain is from a study of blood T cell repertoires in COVID-19. Using immunoSEQ multiplex PCR, the repertoire was profiled, and TCRdb retains in-frame clones only, with some absent. The sample contains 90,000 to 140,000 clones, about 76% of which appear only once. Germline values: CDR1 MNHEY, CDR2 SVGAGI. This CDR3 comprises 14 residues. With V trimmed by 2 bases and J by 7 bases, 6 bases remained unmatched. The material sequenced was peripheral blood. This sequence joins TRBV6-5 and TRBJ1-2; 8 bases map to TRBD1. The source of this sequence is a woman aged 70-85 years with acute or convalescent COVID-19. The CDR3 nucleotides read TGTGCCAGCAGTTACGAGGCAGGGGGCTCTGGCTACACCTTC. Its translation: CASSYEAGGSGYTF.